This TCR beta chain was sequenced for a study of cytomegalovirus exposure and HLA in healthy donors (dated by TCRdb to between 2016 and 2019). General notes on the study: In an earlier analysis of fewer than 750 of the donors, 276 Gb of sequence data and 95 million to 130 million unique TCR beta sequences from 150 million to 200 million T cells were reported. A handful of DR-DQ haplotypes were handled as single units for association and clustering because linkage in the cohort was strong. The number of donors typed differed by locus, with 629-630 for A, B, C, DRB1 and DQB1, over 500 for DQA1, over 600 for DPA1, and some 470 for DPB1. The study used immunosequencing to profile the T cell repertoires of several hundred subjects and linked those repertoires to cytomegalovirus serostatus. The study aimed to test whether signatures of past pathogen exposure could be identified by cataloging public T cell receptors. Rather than using new phenotypic data, the later analysis identified candidate immune exposures from TCR beta sequences and from how often those sequences occurred across donors. All discovery cohort repertoires had been generated on a single sequencing platform. Alongside the repertoire data, information on donor age, sex, ethnicity and CMV serostatus was compiled. Class I and class II HLA loci were covered by the typing at four-digit resolution. A later analysis re-analyzed previously published TCR beta repertoires from roughly 630 donors and added high-resolution HLA genotyping to study TCR occurrence patterns. Among a few hundred genotyped donors of the cohort, an average of approximately 240,000 unique TCR beta nucleotide sequences were sequenced per donor, approximately 20% of them non-productive. To predict cytomegalovirus infection status, the study combined high-throughput TCR immunosequencing, statistical association of individual TCRs with disease status, and machine learning. Genome-wide SNP genotypes for about 65% of the roughly 700 donors were used in a later genetic analysis, which treated that subset as a discovery cohort. In addition to the first cohort of 666 subjects, a separate validation cohort of approximately 130 different subjects was used. Among the roughly 410 genotyped donors, around 81% belonged to the genetic ancestry cluster associated with self-reported Caucasian donors. To decide whether each TCR beta V gene segment behaved as functional or pseudogenic, an earlier analysis of fewer than 750 of the donors relied on high-throughput TCR beta sequencing. An early release covering 550 to 700 HLA-typed donors comprised 250 to 350 gigabases of sequencing data and around 85 million unique TCR sequences.

Worth noting for this clone: There is no known antigen for this receptor. Base qualities are not recorded, but no much larger clone differs from it by a single base.

The library was made by the immunoSEQ multiplex PCR assay. For the multiplex PCR, a mixture combining 60 forward primers for TCR Vbeta segments and 13 reverse primers for TCR Jbeta segments was used. Amplification of the CDR3 region of rearranged TCR beta genes was performed with a multiplex PCR assay on genomic DNA. The Illumina HiSeq System was used to sequence the amplified TCR beta libraries as 87-base-pair reads. The published analysis was carried out like this. In a later analysis, 77 million or so unique TCR beta chains were counted across the 666 repertoires, and around 10 million of these chains were shared by at least two donors. Raw reads were error-corrected and collapsed into unique sequences by a nearest-neighbor algorithm in which closely related sequences were merged to remove PCR and sequencing errors. Alignment of CDR3 sequences to IMGT reference sequences was used to assign V, D and J gene segments. Each retained sequence needed at least a six-nucleotide match to both a V gene segment and a J gene segment. A rearrangement counted as productive if the CDR3 had no stop codons and remained in frame with V and J, and every other rearrangement counted as non-productive. CDR3 was defined according to IMGT convention as the region running from the second conserved V-encoded cysteine to the conserved J-encoded phenylalanine. Sequences without an unambiguous match to a single V gene segment were excluded from the earlier analysis of 450 to 650 of the donors. In an earlier analysis of some 590 of the donors, V segments were called functional above 56.7% productive rearrangements and were called segregating when the between-donor standard deviation exceeded 5%. A statistical classification framework was built to diagnose cytomegalovirus status from the catalog of TCR beta chain sequences. In a later analysis, TCR nucleotide sequences were compared against IMGT/GENE-DB human TR gene sequences so that V and J genes could be assigned. Using the TCRdist pipeline, a later analysis assigned CDR3 sequences along with most-parsimonious VDJ recombination scenarios. In a later analysis, every TCR beta chain was defined by the combination of its CDR3 amino acid sequence and its V-gene family, and reads without a unique V-gene family were dropped. As a way to deal with suspected cross-contamination and a sequencing artifact, a later analysis dropped roughly 620 nucleotide sequences that were highly shared and had low generation probability. For each public chain, a later analysis derived a clonal expansion index from normalized ranks of inferred template counts within each repertoire. In a later analysis, generation probabilities were computed with a VDJ recombination model fitted to out-of-frame rearrangements, and the resulting probabilities were checked against IGoR. A later analysis scored TCR-TCR, TCR-HLA and TCR-CMV co-occurrence with hypergeometric tests, applying a repertoire-size bias correction to TCR pairs. To estimate false discovery rates, a later analysis permuted the HLA or CMV assignments 20 times. In a later analysis, co-occurring TCRs were grouped using DBSCAN, with TCRdist sequence similarity added in when clustering inside HLA-allele-positive subsets. For co-occurrence clustering, repertoires with fewer than 30,000 or more than 120,000 public chains were excluded, along with roughly 5 repertoires with anomalous nucleotide sharing. The clones in this table, taken by TCRdb from immuneACCESS, are in-frame only. Not every clone is retained; where verified, under half of the shortfall comes from an unresolved V gene, and the cause of the rest is unknown. Clone size and the V and J calls come from that table; the DNA yielded D and trimming. A total of around 97,000 clones appear in this sample, more than 75% of them only once. 10% of the sample rests with the top ten.

In total, 630 or so healthy bone marrow donors made up the cohort. Cohort members were all nominally healthy when sampled, although unrecorded immune exposures were likely present. The donor tested CMV seropositive and was one of the 289 seropositive cohort members. Each donor provided a peripheral blood sample, and peripheral blood mononuclear cells were used for TCR beta sequencing. The Qiagen DNeasy Blood Extraction Kit was used to extract genomic DNA from the blood cell samples. The study at large found these results: In a later analysis, the rate of TCR association differed among HLA loci, with DRB1 alleles having the most associated TCRs and HLA-C alleles having the fewest. Correlated functional status among segregating V segments might be attributable to linkage disequilibrium, but an unknown experimental factor could not be ruled out. Because counts were too low, seventeen rarely observed V segments, including chromosome 9 orphons, were left out of the earlier analysis of several hundred of the donors. In vitro tests confirmed that a few of the cytomegalovirus-associated TCR beta chains recognize cytomegalovirus antigens. A later genetic analysis reported fewer N-insertions in productive TCRs among donors in an Asian-associated ancestry cluster than the roughly 650-donor mean. A total of 150 to 200 TCR beta chains were listed by the study as associated with cytomegalovirus. A further reported finding was that TCR beta sequences accurately predicted the HLA-A and HLA-B alleles for most subjects in the first cohort. A later analysis found that HLA-associated TCR beta chains were more clonally expanded and had lower generation probabilities than equally common non-associated chains. The cohort was sequenced for TCR beta chains only, and without alpha or paired-chain data the features that could be detected were limited. An earlier analysis of approximately 540 of the donors showed that most TCR beta V segments appeared in productive rearrangements either about 90% or about 30% of the time, which broadly matched IMGT annotations. It was suggested by the authors that the approach could potentially be generalized to other disease states and immunological phenotypes. While some public TCRs were present in many individuals, most TCR sequences turned up only very rarely across donors. The sequencing pipeline was judged likely to have produced a cluster of highly shared sequence variants as a technical artifact. Because HLA typing was unavailable for some donors at each locus, only the typed subset was used in association tests. The classifier was reported to diagnose cytomegalovirus status with high specificity and sensitivity in both the original cohort and the validation cohort. The 87-base-pair reads could not distinguish some IMGT-functional V segments, including TRBV6-2 and TRBV6-3, so those segments were excluded. In a later analysis, most CMV-associated TCR beta chains were found to appear HLA-restricted, with HLA associations seemingly driven largely by CMV exposure. Roughly uniform sequencing depth across donors was assumed in presence/absence analyses, although this assumption may not hold. Immune exposure information for the cohort was limited to CMV serostatus. A later analysis associated about 16,000 TCR beta sequences with specific HLA alleles at a false discovery rate of 0.05. An association between a missense DCLRE1C variant and V-gene and J-gene trimming of TCR beta chains was found in a later genetic analysis and replicated in an independent cohort. Assigning TCR associations to individual alleles was difficult when HLA alleles, especially DR and DQ, strongly co-occurred. According to a later analysis, parvovirus B19, influenza, CMV and Epstein-Barr virus appeared linked to several top co-occurrence clusters.

As encoded in the germline V gene (reference sequence), CDR1 is LNHDA while CDR2 is SQIVND. The V end loses 2 bases and the J end loses 4 bases, and a stretch of 15 bases separates them. Measured from the cysteine to the phenylalanine, the CDR3 is 17 residues long. CDR3 DNA is the only sequence kept; it has 51 bases, read in frame from the first base. The chain is made from TRBV19 and TRBJ2-6; TRBD2 might be the D gene, on 5 matching bases. The specimen sequenced was PBMCs. The receptor was derived from a woman younger than 35 in good health and CMV-seropositive. In nucleotides, the sequence is TGTGCCAGTAGTATACGGACTCCGAGGTCAGGGGCCAACGTCCTGACTTTC. Its product reads: CASSIRTPRSGANVLTF.